This T cell receptor (beta chain) was obtained from a study of identical twins. Study results and caveats: Cord blood beta clonotypes that were abundant carried fewer insertions, and memory repertoires showed no such trend.

After template switching added a universal primer site, the resulting cDNA carried unique molecular identifiers. From the 5' RACE reads, TCRdb called clonotypes with MiXCR, one entry per CDR3 protein. The data contain about 700,000 distinct CDR3 sequences, approximately 6% of them singletons. A word on this clonotype: Its antigen remains unknown. No DNA is shown, since the ends of the CDR3 on it are uncertain; the CDR3 is the one TCRdb lists.

The CDR3 region is 15 residues in length, termini included. This sequence originates from a young man in good health. Material for sequencing was naive T cells sorted from blood. V is TRBV12-3 or TRBV12-4 and J is TRBJ2-5; TRBD1, the table's D call, lacks a check against the DNA. Here the CDR3 reads CASSFGSGVGETQYF.